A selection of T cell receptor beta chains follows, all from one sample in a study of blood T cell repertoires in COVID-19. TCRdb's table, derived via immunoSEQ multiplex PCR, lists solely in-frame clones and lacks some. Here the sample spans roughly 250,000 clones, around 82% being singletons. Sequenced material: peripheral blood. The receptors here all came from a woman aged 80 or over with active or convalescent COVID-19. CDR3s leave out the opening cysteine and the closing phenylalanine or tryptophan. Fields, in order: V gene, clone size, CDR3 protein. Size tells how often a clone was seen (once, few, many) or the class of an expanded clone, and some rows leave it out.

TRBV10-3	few	AISVDRFLT
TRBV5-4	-	ASKGGSGANVLT
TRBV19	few	ASSTQRTRETQY
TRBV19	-	ASSIRDPYSPLH
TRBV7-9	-	ASSFGNQPQH
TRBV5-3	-	ARSRDRGRSDGYGYT
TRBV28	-	ASGFPYEQY
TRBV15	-	ATSRDMTGATDTQY
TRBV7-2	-	ASSLDRRTYNEQF
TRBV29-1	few	SVASVRLYTEAF
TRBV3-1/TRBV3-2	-	ASSQTGGHGYT
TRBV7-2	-	ASSLGLLAFDEQF
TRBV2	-	ASSGSEGSSPLH
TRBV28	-	ASTLRGRGNNSPLH
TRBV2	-	AWSLDSNQPQH
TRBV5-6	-	ASSQGLEAEAF
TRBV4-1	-	ASSQGRQGAGYT
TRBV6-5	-	ASRPGTADTYEQY